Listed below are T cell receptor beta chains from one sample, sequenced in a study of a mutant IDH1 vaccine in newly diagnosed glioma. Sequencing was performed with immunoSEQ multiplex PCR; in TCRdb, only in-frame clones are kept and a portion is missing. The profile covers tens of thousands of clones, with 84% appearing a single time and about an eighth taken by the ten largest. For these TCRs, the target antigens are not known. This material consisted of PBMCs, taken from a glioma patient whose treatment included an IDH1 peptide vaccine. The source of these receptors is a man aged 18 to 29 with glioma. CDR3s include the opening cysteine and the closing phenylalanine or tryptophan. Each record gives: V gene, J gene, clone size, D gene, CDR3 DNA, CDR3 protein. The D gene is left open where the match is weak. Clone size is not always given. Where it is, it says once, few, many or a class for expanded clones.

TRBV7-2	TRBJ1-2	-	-	TGTGCCAGCAGTAGTCAGGGTAACTATGGCTACACCTTC	CASSSQGNYGYTF
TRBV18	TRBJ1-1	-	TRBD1	TGTGCCAGCTCCCCAGGGGGCGGTAGGGGCACTGAAGCTTTCTTT	CASSPGGGRGTEAFF
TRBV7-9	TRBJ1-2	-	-	TGTGCCAGCAGCGGCGCGGGCCGGGCTAACTATGGCTACACCTTC	CASSGAGRANYGYTF
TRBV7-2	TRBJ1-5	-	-	TGTGCCAGCAGCTCCACAGGGTTGAGGCAGCCCCAGCATTTT	CASSSTGLRQPQHF
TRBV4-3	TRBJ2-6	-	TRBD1	TGCGCCAGCAGCCAAGATATCACAGGGGGATTCTCTGGGGCCAACGTCCTGACTTTC	CASSQDITGGFSGANVLTF
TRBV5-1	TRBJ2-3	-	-	TGCGCCAGCAGCTTAAGCGGGAGCACAGATACGCAGTATTTT	CASSLSGSTDTQYF
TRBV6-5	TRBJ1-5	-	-	TGTGCCAGCAGTTACTCTCAGGGTGCCGGGTCCCAGCATTTT	CASSYSQGAGSQHF
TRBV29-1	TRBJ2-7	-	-	TGCAGCGTTTATGGTAGATACTCCTACGAGCAGTACTTC	CSVYGRYSYEQYF
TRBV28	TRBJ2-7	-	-	TGTGCCAGCAGCCCAACCCCCGGGACGGCAAGCTCCTACGAGCAGTACTTC	CASSPTPGTASSYEQYF
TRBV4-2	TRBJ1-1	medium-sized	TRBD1	TGTGCCAGCAGCCAGTGGACAGGGGGCACTGAAGCTTTCTTT	CASSQWTGGTEAFF
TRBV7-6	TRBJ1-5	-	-	TGTGCCAGCAGCTTAGGAGGGAATAGCAATCAGCCCCAGCATTTT	CASSLGGNSNQPQHF
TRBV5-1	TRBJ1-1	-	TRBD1	TGCGCCAGCAGCTACTCCGGGACAGAGTGGAACACTGAAGCTTTCTTT	CASSYSGTEWNTEAFF
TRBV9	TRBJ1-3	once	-	TGTGCCAGCAGCGCCCGGGGGTTTGGAAACACCATATATTTT	CASSARGFGNTIYF
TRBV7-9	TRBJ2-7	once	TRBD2	TGTGCCAGCACCCCGCGCGGGGGAGCGTACGAGCAGTACTTC	CASTPRGGAYEQYF
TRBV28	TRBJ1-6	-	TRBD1	TGTGCCAGCAGAACCGGGACAGGGACATCACCCCTCCACTTT	CASRTGTGTSPLHF
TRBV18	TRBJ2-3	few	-	TGTGCCAGCTCACCACGAGGCACAGATACGCAGTATTTT	CASSPRGTDTQYF
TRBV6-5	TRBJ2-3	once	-	TGTGCCAGCAGTTACCGGCGGTCATGGAGCGTAGATACGCAGTATTTT	CASSYRRSWSVDTQYF
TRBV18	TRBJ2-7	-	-	TGTGCCAGCTCACCAGGCACAGGGTTCGAGCAGTACTTC	CASSPGTGFEQYF
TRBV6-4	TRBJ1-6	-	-	TGTGCCAGCAGTGACTCGACTAATTCACCCCTCCACTTT	CASSDSTNSPLHF
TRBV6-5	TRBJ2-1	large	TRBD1	TGTGCCAGCAGAAAACTCGACACAGGGGGCGAGCAGTTCTTC	CASRKLDTGGEQFF
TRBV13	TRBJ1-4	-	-	TGTGCCAGCAGGAGGGCGAGGGTCACCTTAAATGAAAAACTGTTTTTT	CASRRARVTLNEKLFF
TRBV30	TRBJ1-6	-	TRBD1	TGTGCCCGGGACAGGGGGACTCGTAATTCACCCCTCCACTTT	CARDRGTRNSPLHF
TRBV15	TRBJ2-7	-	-	TGTGCCACCAGCAGAGGCCCCCCCGCTCAGGGAATCGGTAACGAGCAGTACTTC	CATSRGPPAQGIGNEQYF
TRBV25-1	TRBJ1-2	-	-	TGTGCCAGCAGTGAATTTGTAGGAGGCTATGGCTACACCTTC	CASSEFVGGYGYTF
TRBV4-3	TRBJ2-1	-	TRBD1	TGCGCCAGCAGCCAAATGGGACAGGATTACAATGAGCAGTTCTTC	CASSQMGQDYNEQFF
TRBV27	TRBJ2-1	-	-	TGTGCCACATACGGGACGAGGGGGGGGCCATTCGATGAGCAGTTCTTC	CATYGTRGGPFDEQFF
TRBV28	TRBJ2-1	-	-	TGTGCCAGCAGTGGACCCTCACGAGTTGAGTGGTTCTTC	CASSGPSRVEWFF
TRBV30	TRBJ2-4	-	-	TGTGCCTGGAGTGTACCAGTAGCCAAAAACATTCAGTACTTC	CAWSVPVAKNIQYF
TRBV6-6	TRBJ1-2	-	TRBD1	TGTGCCAGCAGTTACCCGGACAGGGGTGGGTATGGCTACACCTTC	CASSYPDRGGYGYTF
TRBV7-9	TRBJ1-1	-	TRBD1	TGTGCCAGCAGCTTACAGGGGGCAGTTACTGAAGCTTTCTTT	CASSLQGAVTEAFF
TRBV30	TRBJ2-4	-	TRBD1	TGTGCCTGGAGTCCAGACAGGGGCTACTCACTAGCCAAAAACATTCAGTACTTC	CAWSPDRGYSLAKNIQYF
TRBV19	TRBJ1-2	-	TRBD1	TGTGCCAGTAGTATGCCGGGACAGGGGGCTGCCTATGGCTACACCTTC	CASSMPGQGAAYGYTF
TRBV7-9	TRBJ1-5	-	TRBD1	TGTGCCAGCAGCCCCCAGGGACAGTCAAATCAGCCCCAGCATTTT	CASSPQGQSNQPQHF
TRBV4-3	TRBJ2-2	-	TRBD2	TGCGCCAGCAGCCAAGACCCTGCCATGGGACTAACTAACGCCGGGGAGCTGTTTTTT	CASSQDPAMGLTNAGELFF
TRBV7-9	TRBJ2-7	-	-	TGTGCCAGCAGCCCAGAGGCTTCCTACGAGCAGTACTTC	CASSPEASYEQYF
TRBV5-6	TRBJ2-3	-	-	TGTGCCAGCAGCTTGTTGGGGCCGCTGGCAGATACGCAGTATTTT	CASSLLGPLADTQYF
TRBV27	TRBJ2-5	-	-	TGTGCCAGCAGTTTCCGGGGCGAGACCCAGTACTTC	CASSFRGETQYF
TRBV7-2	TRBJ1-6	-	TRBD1	TGTGCCAGCAGCCCGGACTGGACAGGGAGTTCACCCCTCCACTTT	CASSPDWTGSSPLHF
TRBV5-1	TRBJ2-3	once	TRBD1	TGCGCCAGCAGCCTGCAGGGACAGATGGTCACAGATACGCAGTATTTT	CASSLQGQMVTDTQYF
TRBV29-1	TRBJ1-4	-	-	TGCGGTGTTCAGGCACAAAATGAAAAACTGTTTTTT	CGVQAQNEKLFF
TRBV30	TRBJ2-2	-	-	TGTGCCACCCCCCGCCCAAAATACACCGGGGAGCTGTTTTTT	CATPRPKYTGELFF
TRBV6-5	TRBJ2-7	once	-	TGTGCCACCGGGTCAGCGGATAGGTTGTGGGAGCAGTACTTC	CATGSADRLWEQYF